This TCR beta chain was sequenced for a study of blood T cell repertoires in COVID-19. As for the study in general: Acute and convalescent COVID-19 samples came from the United States, Italy and Spain. In each case, the material was cDNA or gDNA derived from T cells, B-cell-depleted T cells, or PBMCs.

Per the study methods: Reference gene primer amplification gave nucleated cell count estimates. Produced via immunoSEQ multiplex PCR; TCRdb's table is partial and in-frame only. The V and J calls and clone size come from that table; D and trimming were worked out from the DNA. This table has roughly 380,000 clones, more than 70% appearing once. The CDR3 is 16 amino acids. Germline V gene data show CDR1 as SGDLS and CDR2 as YYNGEE. The V end lost 0 bases, the J end lost 3 bases, and 13 bases lay between the germline ends. This sequence joins TRBV9 and TRBJ1-5; maybe TRBD1 (6 bases). The sequence derives from a man aged 30 to 39 who had recovered from COVID-19. Sequencing was performed on PBMCs or T cells enriched from blood (not recorded which). CDR3 protein: CASSVDAGANNQPQHF. The CDR3 DNA follows: TGTGCCAGCAGCGTAGATGCAGGGGCGAACAATCAGCCCCAGCATTTT.